The entry below describes one TCR beta chain. With 0 bases clipped from V and 2 bases from J, the junction kept 3 bases outside the gene matches. In germline, CDR1 is LGHNA, CDR2 YSLEER. CDR3 length equals 15 residues. The data originate from a study of blood T cell repertoires in COVID-19. Study as a whole: The United States, Italy and Spain provided the acute and convalescent COVID-19 samples.

Participants spanned ages about 18 to 100 years and resided in about two dozen US areas. Donors of Cohort 3 who recovered were those that had two negative PCRs, clearance, or symptom resolution. Authors' data handling: Reference gene primer amplification yielded estimated nucleated cell counts. TCRdb's table, derived via immunoSEQ multiplex PCR, lists solely in-frame clones and lacks some. Clonal size and the V and J genes are those of that table, whereas D and trimming came from the DNA. The sample has under 300,000 clones, approximately 85% seen once; the top ten hold around 1%. This clonotype was obtained from a woman aged 30 to 39 who had recovered from COVID-19. The rearrangement links TRBV4-3 to TRBJ1-2; 7 positions match TRBD1. The sequenced sample consisted of PBMCs or T cells enriched from blood (not recorded which). CDR3 residues: CASSQEGRGNYGYTF. CDR3 in DNA: TGCGCCAGCAGCCAAGAGGGCAGGGGGAACTATGGCTACACCTTC.